Below are 26 T cell receptor beta chains sequenced from a single sample in a study of T cell responses to AZD1222 COVID-19 vaccine. Produced via immunoSEQ multiplex PCR; TCRdb's table is partial and in-frame only. The table shows 95,000 to 150,000 clones, with 90% occurring only once. Sequencing was performed on peripheral blood, taken on day 0 of MenACWY control vaccination. The receptors shown here come from an adult in good health.

V gene TRBV30 combines with J gene TRBJ1-1; TRBD1 aligns across 7 bases. V lost 7 bases and J lost 0; bases outside the gene matches: 8. This CDR3 has 14 amino acids. Germline V lookup: CDR1 GTSNPN, CDR2 SVGIG (reference sequence). CDR3 in amino acids: CASNRDSLNTEAFF. The DNA of the CDR3 is TGTGCCTCAAACCGGGACAGCCTGAACACTGAAGCTTTCTTT.

The chain links TRBV6-2 or TRBV6-3 to TRBJ2-3, with TRBD2 matching over 8 bases. The length of the CDR3 is 17 residues. The V gene end was trimmed by 2 bases and the J gene end by 1 base; junction bases not matched to a gene: 8. Germline V lookup: CDR1 MNHEY, CDR2 SVGEGT. Written as DNA, the CDR3 is TGTGCCAGCAGTTACACGGCTTTGCGGGGGGGCACAGATACGCAGTATTTT. The encoded protein is CASSYTALRGGTDTQYF.

This sequence joins TRBV6-1 and TRBJ1-6, with a weak D call TRBD1 (6 bases). Germline assignment: CDR1 MNHNS and CDR2 SASEGT. There are 13 residues in the CDR3. Trimming took 8 bases from V and 7 from J, leaving 12 bases between them. CDR3 amino acids: CASRPDRNSPLHF. The DNA of the CDR3 is TGTGCCAGCCGACCGGACAGAAATTCACCCCTCCACTTT.

The chain recombines TRBV6-4 with TRBJ1-1; D is perhaps TRBD1 (5 bases). The V end lost 2 bases, the J end lost 3 bases, and 13 bases lay between the germline ends. The CDR3 spans 15 residues. Germline V gene sequence: CDR1 MRHNA, CDR2 SNTAGT. For the CDR3, the DNA is TGTGCCAGCAGTGACAACACCGGGGGTGACACTGAAGCTTTCTTT. Encoded protein: CASSDNTGGDTEAFF.

The CDR3 reads CASSYRDSNYNEQFF. The CDR3 DNA sequence: TGTGCCAGCAGTTACCGGGACTCAAACTACAATGAGCAGTTCTTC. The chain employs TRBV6-5 and TRBJ2-1, with a weak D call TRBD2 (6 bases). Germline CDR1 reads MNHEY; CDR2 reads SVGAGI. The CDR3 loop spans 15 amino acids. V was cut by 2 bases and J by 3 bases, with 11 bases left in between.

The chain employs TRBV6-6 and TRBJ2-1; the match to TRBD2 covers 10 bases. CDR1 and CDR2 from the germline V gene are MNHNY and SVGAGI (reference sequence). After removal of 5 bases from V and 4 bases from J, the junction contained 8 bases not matched to a gene. CDR3 length equals 16 residues. The CDR3 region has the DNA TGTGCCAGCAGTCAATACGGGACTAGCGCGTACAATGAGCAGTTCTTC. Translation: CASSQYGTSAYNEQFF.

The chain uses TRBV4-3 and TRBJ1-3, with 9 positions matching TRBD1. The CDR3 sequence is 17 residues long. Germline V lookup: CDR1 LGHNA, CDR2 YSLEER. The ends lost 5 bases at V and 3 bases at J; junction bases unmatched: 11. The CDR3 coding sequence is TGCGCCAGCAGCGCTCCGGGACAGGGCACGATTGGAAACACCATATATTTT. It codes for CASSAPGQGTIGNTIYF.

In this sample, this clone turned up once. This sequence joins TRBV3-1 (or the pseudogene TRBV3-2) and TRBJ2-3; TRBD2 agrees at 7 bases. With V trimmed by 1 base and J by 5 bases, 15 bases remained unmatched. This CDR3 is built from 18 residues. Germline V gene sequence: CDR1 LGHDT, CDR2 YNNKEL (reference sequence). CDR3 sequence reads: CASSQGPGRGYPRDTQYF. CDR3 sequence (DNA): TGTGCCAGCAGCCAAGGTCCTGGGCGGGGGTACCCCCGAGATACGCAGTATTTT.

This chain joins TRBV6-2 or TRBV6-3 and TRBJ2-7, with D unclear. V lost 0 bases and J lost 0, with 6 bases in between. The CDR3 runs 14 residues. Germline V CDR1 and CDR2: MNHEY, SVGEGT. CDR3 DNA: TGTGCCAGCAGTTACTCGATCGGCTCCTACGAGCAGTACGTC. Translation: CASSYSIGSYEQYV.

CDR3 DNA sequence: TGTGCCAGCCTTAGCGTAGAGACCCAGTACTTC. Residues: CASLSVETQYF. J is TRBJ2-5 and V is TRBV3-1 (or the pseudogene TRBV3-2); TRBD2 is a possible D gene (5 bases). V lost 8 bases and J 4 bases, leaving 8 bases between the germline ends. The CDR3 is 11 residues long. CDR1 LGHDT and CDR2 YNNKEL come from the germline V gene (reference sequence).

This rearrangement joins TRBV29-1 to TRBJ1-2; 8 bases fit TRBD1. The V gene end was trimmed by 7 bases and the J gene end by 12 bases; junction bases not matched to a gene: 10. The germline V gene encodes CDR1 SQVTM and CDR2 ANQGSEA. This CDR3 is built from 11 residues. CDR3 protein: CSARDRGRNTF. CDR3 nucleotide sequence: TGCAGCGCAAGAGACAGGGGTAGGAACACCTTC.

The J gene is TRBJ2-7, the V gene TRBV30, with TRBD2 identical over 9 bases. Per the germline V gene, CDR1 is GTSNPN and CDR2 is SVGIG (reference sequence). The CDR3 length is 16 residues. J lost 3 bases, V lost 3 bases, and 12 bases had no gene match. CDR3 nucleotides: TGTGCCTGGAGCTTTTTGTCACTAGCGGGCTACTACGAGCAGTACTTC. Translating gives CAWSFLSLAGYYEQYF.

The V call is TRBV19, the J call TRBJ2-7; TRBD1 is a possible D gene (6 bases). Trimming took 3 bases from V and 5 from J, leaving 26 bases between them. There are 18 residues in the CDR3. Germline V gene data show CDR1 as LNHDA and CDR2 as SQIVND (reference sequence). CDR3 region: CASSMPLLGPQGIHEQYV. The CDR3 coding sequence is TGTGCCAGTAGTATGCCCCTATTAGGGCCACAGGGAATCCACGAGCAGTACGTC.

V usage is TRBV6-5 and J usage is TRBJ1-1; D unresolved. V lost 0 bases to trimming and J lost 5 bases, with 13 bases between them. The germline gives CDR1 MNHEY, CDR2 SVGAGI. CDR3 length equals 15 residues. The chain's CDR3 is CASSYSISVETEAFF. Here the CDR3 DNA reads TGTGCCAGCAGTTACTCGATATCTGTGGAAACTGAAGCTTTCTTT.

This sequence joins TRBV5-6 and TRBJ1-5; D ambiguous. Deletions cut 2 bases from V and 2 bases from J, with 5 bases between. Germline CDR1 and CDR2: SGHDT and YYEEEE. The CDR3 extends over 13 amino acids. The CDR3 DNA follows: TGTGCCAGCAGCTTAGTTGGCAATCAGCCCCAGCATTTT. Amino acid sequence: CASSLVGNQPQHF.

This clone was recorded a few times. The chain combines TRBV5-1 with TRBJ2-7, with 13 nucleotides matching TRBD2. The V and J ends lost 3 bases and 4 bases, in that order; junction bases with no gene match: 1. CDR3 length equals 14 residues. Germline V gives CDR1 SGHRS, CDR2 YFSETQ. The CDR3 spells CASSSLAGGYEQYF. The CDR3 nucleotides are TGCGCCAGCAGCTCACTAGCGGGAGGGTACGAGCAGTACTTC.

This chain links TRBV5-1 with TRBJ1-1, with TRBD1 matching over 7 bases. The ends lost 2 bases at V and 7 bases at J; junction bases unmatched: 5. In germline, CDR1 is SGHRS, CDR2 YFSETQ. The CDR3 is 13 residues long. The CDR3 DNA is TGCGCCAGCAGCTTAGGGACAGCGGATGAAGCTTTCTTT. Amino acids: CASSLGTADEAFF.

The gene calls are TRBV7-9 and TRBJ2-2, with TRBD1 matching over 7 bases. CDR1 is SEHNR and CDR2 is FQNEAQ in the germline V gene (reference sequence). This CDR3 region has 12 residues. After removal of 8 bases from V and 6 bases from J, the junction contained 3 bases not matched to a gene. In DNA form, the CDR3 reads TGTGCCAGCCGGCAGGGGGCCGGGGAGCTGTTTTTT. This translates into CASRQGAGELFF.

Here the CDR3 DNA reads TGTGCCAGCAGCACCCGATCAAGCCTAATAAATTCACCCCTCCACTTT. Its translation is CASSTRSSLINSPLHF. The chain combines TRBV7-8 with TRBJ1-6; the D is unclear. Germline lookup yields CDR1 SGHVS and CDR2 FQNEAQ. Trimming pared 5 bases from V and 7 bases from J, leaving 18 bases between. The CDR3 runs to 16 residues.

The sample holds a few counts of this clone. This rearrangement joins TRBV19 to TRBJ1-2; D is perhaps TRBD1 (6 bases). Between the trimmed V and J ends, which lost 3 bases and 0 bases, there was a span of 11 bases. This CDR3 spans 15 amino acids. The V gene's germline CDR1 is LNHDA and CDR2 SQIVND (reference sequence). The CDR3 DNA sequence: TGTGCCAGTAGTATTTGGGACACTACTAACTATGGCTACACCTTC. Its translation is CASSIWDTTNYGYTF.

The J gene is TRBJ1-1, the V gene TRBV12-3 or TRBV12-4; unclear D gene. The CDR3 totals 12 residues. With 3 bases removed from V and 4 bases from J, the gap between germline ends came to 6 bases. Here the CDR3 DNA reads TGTGCCAGCAGTTTCATATCCACTGAAGCTTTCTTT. Protein sequence: CASSFISTEAFF.

This sequence joins TRBV24-1 and TRBJ1-2; D is undetermined. With 3 bases removed from V and 7 bases from J, the gap between germline ends came to 8 bases. The CDR3 sequence is 12 residues long. Germline lookup yields CDR1 KGHDR and CDR2 SFDVKD. The CDR3 loop reads CATSDLRSGYTF. CDR3 nucleotide sequence: TGTGCCACCAGTGATCTCCGCAGTGGCTACACCTTC.

The chain employs TRBV5-1 and TRBJ2-4; D is undetermined. The CDR3 runs 12 residues. Germline V gene lookup returns CDR1 SGHRS and CDR2 YFSETQ. V dropped 2 bases and J dropped 8 bases, with 8 bases sitting between them. CDR3 residues: CASSFGFDIQYF. The CDR3 DNA reads TGCGCCAGCAGCTTCGGTTTTGACATTCAGTACTTC.

This chain connects TRBV5-8 to TRBJ1-3; TRBD1 matches at 7 bases. CDR3 length: 16 residues. Looked up from germline, CDR1 is SGHTS and CDR2 is YDEGEE. The V gene end was trimmed by 4 bases and the J gene end by 1 base; junction bases not matched to a gene: 8. Here the CDR3 reads CASSLGTVISGNTIYF. CDR3 in DNA: TGTGCCAGCAGCCTGGGGACAGTGATATCTGGAAACACCATATATTTT. The variable domain in full, with the rest retrieved from reference TRBV5-8 and TRBJ1-3, is EAGVTQSPTHLIKTRGQQATLRCSPISGHTSVYWYQQALGLGLQFLLWYDEGEERNRGNFPPRFSGRQFPNYSSELNVNALELEDSALYLCASSLGTVISGNTIYFGEGSWLTVV.

The genes are TRBV5-6 and TRBJ1-4, with no clear D. Germline values: CDR1 SGHDT, CDR2 YYEEEE. With 3 bases removed from V and 4 bases from J, the gap between germline ends came to 10 bases. This CDR3 is built from 14 residues. CDR3 DNA sequence: TGTGCCAGCAGCTACCTAACGGGTAATGAAAAACTGTTTTTT. Translating gives CASSYLTGNEKLFF.

J is TRBJ2-3 and V is TRBV3-1 (or the pseudogene TRBV3-2); no reliable D call. V was trimmed by 3 bases and J by 1 base, leaving 5 bases between them. The CDR3 has 13 amino acids. CDR1 LGHDT and CDR2 YNNKEL come from the germline V gene (reference sequence). This CDR3 reads CASSHRGTDTQYF. DNA of the CDR3: TGTGCCAGCAGCCATCGGGGCACAGATACGCAGTATTTT.